Listed here are 11 T cell receptor beta chains from one sample, sequenced in a study of CD8 T cells in Susac syndrome. Random-hexamer reverse transcription was applied to about 0.45 to 1 ug RNA. One entry per CDR3 protein, called by TCRdb with MiXCR from the immunoSEQ multiplex PCR reads. The sample lists approximately 200,000 distinct CDR3 sequences; 92% were seen once. Sequencing was performed on CD8+ T cells from PBMCs. The origin of the receptors is a human donor with multiple sclerosis.

Only a few counts were recorded for this clonotype. CDR3 sequence reads: CASSRRDGYQETQYF. CDR3 in DNA: TGTGCCAGCAGCCGGCGGGACGGATACCAAGAGACCCAGTACTTC. This chain uses TRBV12-3 or TRBV12-4 with TRBJ2-5, with D possibly matching TRBD2 (6 bases). Trimming pared 6 bases from V and 0 bases from J, leaving 14 bases between. This CDR3 is 15 amino acids long.

The rearrangement links TRBV6-5 to TRBJ2-5; 7 bases are a match to TRBD1. CDR3 size: 17 residues. J was trimmed by 4 bases and V by 0 bases; bases with no gene match: 11. Germline-derived CDR1 and CDR2 are MNHEY and SVGAGI. The CDR3 DNA reads as TGTGCCAGCAGTTACTCGACGAGGGGGCCTGTCGGAGAGACCCAGTACTTC. Translation: CASSYSTRGPVGETQYF.

CDR3 residues: CASSYSGGGHPSGANVLTF. CDR3 sequence (DNA): TGTGCCAGCAGTTACTCTGGGGGGGGCCACCCCTCTGGGGCCAACGTCCTGACTTTC. The rearrangement links TRBV6-5 to TRBJ2-6, with TRBD2 as a possible D gene (7 bases). The CDR3 loop spans 19 amino acids. Germline V gene data show CDR1 as MNHEY and CDR2 as SVGAGI. V lost 0 bases and J 0 bases, leaving 15 bases between the germline ends.

V is TRBV6-2 or TRBV6-3 and J is TRBJ2-7; D might be TRBD1 or TRBD2, each matching 6 bases. The length of the CDR3 is 14 residues. V dropped 7 bases and J dropped 2 bases, with 15 bases sitting between them. CDR1 and CDR2 (germline): MNHEY, SVGEGT. The CDR3 sequence is CASTHEGGAYEQYF. CDR3 in DNA: TGTGCCAGCACCCATGAGGGGGGCGCCTACGAGCAGTACTTC.

The chain carries TRBV7-9 and TRBJ2-1, with 9 bases fitting TRBD1. The V gene's germline CDR1 is SEHNR and CDR2 FQNEAQ (reference sequence). CDR3 size: 15 residues. V trimming: 2 bases; J trimming: 7 bases; junction bases outside the gene matches: 6. CDR3 region: CASSLQTGGRNEQFF. As DNA, the CDR3 is TGTGCCAGCAGCTTACAAACAGGGGGCCGTAATGAGCAGTTCTTC.

This rearrangement joins TRBV4-2 to TRBJ1-1; unclear D gene. Trimming left V 4 bases short and J 8 bases short, with 20 bases between. The CDR3 is 15 amino acids. CDR1 is LGHNA, CDR2 YNFKEQ, per germline. CDR3 in amino acids: CASSPIAGGESEAFF. As DNA, the CDR3 is TGTGCCAGCAGCCCCATAGCGGGCGGCGAGTCCGAAGCTTTCTTT.

The CDR3 sequence is CASKRGTGRQETQYF. The CDR3 region has the DNA TGTGCCAGCAAAAGGGGGACAGGACGCCAAGAGACCCAGTACTTC. The chain joins TRBV7-9 to TRBJ2-5; TRBD1 matches at 8 bases. There are 15 residues in the CDR3. V trimming: 7 bases; J trimming: 1 base; junction bases outside the gene matches: 8. Per the germline V gene, CDR1 is SEHNR and CDR2 is FQNEAQ (reference sequence). Filled out from reference TRBV7-9 and TRBJ2-5, the complete variable domain reads DTGVSQNPRHKITKRGQNVTFRCDPISEHNRLYWYRQTLGQGPEFLTYFQNEAQLEKSRLLSDRFSAERPKGSFSTLEIQRTEQGDSAMYLCASKRGTGRQETQYFGPGTRLLVL.

The chain links TRBV7-9 to TRBJ1-2; 7 nucleotides match TRBD1. CDR3 length: 15 amino acids. Trimming removed 7 bases from V and 3 bases from J; junction bases left unmatched: 11. In germline, CDR1 is SEHNR, CDR2 FQNEAQ (reference sequence). The CDR3 DNA is TGTGCCAGCATAAAGGGGGACAGTTACCACTATGGCTACACCTTC. The encoded protein is CASIKGDSYHYGYTF.

V and J are TRBV14 and TRBJ1-1; perhaps TRBD1 as D (5 bases). Germline CDR1 reads SGHDN; CDR2 reads FVKESK. The CDR3 extends over 15 amino acids. Trimming removed 0 bases at V and 2 bases at J, with 10 bases between. CDR3 loop: CASSQDQGGNTEAFF. Here the CDR3 DNA reads TGTGCCAGCAGCCAAGATCAGGGAGGAAACACTGAAGCTTTCTTT.

J is TRBJ2-7 and V is TRBV27, with TRBD1 matching 9 bases. V shed 5 bases and J 3 bases; nucleotides not matched to a gene: 11. Germline V gives CDR1 MNHEY, CDR2 SMNVEV (reference sequence). The CDR3 spans 16 residues. This CDR3 reads CASSPTGTGKFYEQYF. The CDR3 DNA follows: TGTGCCAGCAGTCCCACCGGGACAGGGAAATTCTACGAGCAGTACTTC.

The rearrangement joins TRBV10-2 to TRBJ2-5; D is possibly TRBD2 (5 bases). CDR1 is WSHSY, CDR2 SAAADI, per germline. V was pared by 2 bases and J by 1 base, with 14 bases between. This CDR3 is 16 amino acids long. In nucleotides, the CDR3 is TGCGCCAGCAGTGAGGGTGGGTACGGACTCCAAGAGACCCAGTACTTC. It translates to CASSEGGYGLQETQYF.